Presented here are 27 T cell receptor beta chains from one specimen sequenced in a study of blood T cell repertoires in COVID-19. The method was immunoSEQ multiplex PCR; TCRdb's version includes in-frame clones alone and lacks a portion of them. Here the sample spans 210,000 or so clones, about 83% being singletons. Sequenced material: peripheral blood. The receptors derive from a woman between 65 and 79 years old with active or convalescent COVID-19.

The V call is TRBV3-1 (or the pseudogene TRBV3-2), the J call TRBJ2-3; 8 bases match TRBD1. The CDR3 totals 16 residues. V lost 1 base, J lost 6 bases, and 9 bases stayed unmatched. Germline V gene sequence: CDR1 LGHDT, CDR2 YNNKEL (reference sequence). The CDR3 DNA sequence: TGTGCCAGCAGCCAAGCGTCCGGCAGGGGGCTGGATACGCAGTATTTT. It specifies CASSQASGRGLDTQYF.

CDR3 nucleotide sequence: TGTGCCAGCAGTCTAGACAGGGGGGTAGATACGCAGTATTTT. Translation gives CASSLDRGVDTQYF. This chain links TRBV5-4 with TRBJ2-3, with 9 bases lining up with TRBD1. The trim removed 5 bases at V and 5 bases at J, leaving 6 bases unmatched. The CDR3 totals 14 residues. Germline V gene data show CDR1 as SGHNT and CDR2 as YYREEE (reference sequence).

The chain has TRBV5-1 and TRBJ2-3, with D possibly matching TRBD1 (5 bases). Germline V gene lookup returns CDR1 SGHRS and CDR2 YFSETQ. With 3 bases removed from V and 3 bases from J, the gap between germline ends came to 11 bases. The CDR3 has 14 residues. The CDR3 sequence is CASSSAGITDTQYF. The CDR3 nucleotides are TGCGCCAGCAGCTCAGCAGGGATTACAGATACGCAGTATTTT.

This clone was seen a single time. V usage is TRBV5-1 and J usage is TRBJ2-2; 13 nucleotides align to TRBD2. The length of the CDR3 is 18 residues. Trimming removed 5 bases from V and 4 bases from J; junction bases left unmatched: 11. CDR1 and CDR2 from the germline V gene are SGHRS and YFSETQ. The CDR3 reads CASRGGTSGISGTGELFF. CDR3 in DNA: TGCGCCAGCAGAGGCGGGACTAGCGGGATATCTGGCACCGGGGAGCTGTTTTTT.

CDR3 DNA: TGTGCCAGCAGCTTAGAGGCCGGACAGAACACTGAAGCTTTCTTT. It encodes CASSLEAGQNTEAFF. This chain links TRBV7-9 with TRBJ1-1; D may be TRBD1 (5 bases). The CDR3 sequence is 15 residues long. Germline CDR1 and CDR2: SEHNR and FQNEAQ (reference sequence). V was cut by 1 base and J by 1 base, with 10 bases left in between. Complete variable domain (other parts from reference TRBV7-9 and TRBJ1-1): DTGVSQNPRHKITKRGQNVTFRCDPISEHNRLYWYRQTLGQGPEFLTYFQNEAQLEKSRLLSDRFSAERPKGSFSTLEIQRTEQGDSAMYLCASSLEAGQNTEAFFGQGTRLTVV.

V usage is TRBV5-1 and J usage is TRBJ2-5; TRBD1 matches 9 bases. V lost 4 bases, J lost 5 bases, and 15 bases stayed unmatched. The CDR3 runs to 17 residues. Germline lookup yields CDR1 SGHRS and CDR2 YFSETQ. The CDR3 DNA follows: TGCGCCAGCAGCCGCCGGGACAGGGAGGTATCTAGGGAGACCCAGTACTTC. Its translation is CASSRRDREVSRETQYF.

The CDR3 here is CASSLMRGETQYF. The CDR3 DNA sequence: TGTGCCAGCAGTTTAATGAGGGGGGAGACCCAGTACTTC. This chain joins TRBV12-3 or TRBV12-4 and TRBJ2-5, with D perhaps matching TRBD1 (6 bases). The CDR3 is 13 residues long. Trimming shortened V by 2 bases and J by 5 bases, and 9 bases separated the two germline ends.

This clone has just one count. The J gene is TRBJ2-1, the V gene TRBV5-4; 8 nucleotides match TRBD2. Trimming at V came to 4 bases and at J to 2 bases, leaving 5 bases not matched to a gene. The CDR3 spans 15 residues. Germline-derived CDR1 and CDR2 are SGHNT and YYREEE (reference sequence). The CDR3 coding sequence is TGTGCCAGCAGCCCCCAGCGGGAGCCCTACAATGAGCAGTTCTTC. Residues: CASSPQREPYNEQFF.

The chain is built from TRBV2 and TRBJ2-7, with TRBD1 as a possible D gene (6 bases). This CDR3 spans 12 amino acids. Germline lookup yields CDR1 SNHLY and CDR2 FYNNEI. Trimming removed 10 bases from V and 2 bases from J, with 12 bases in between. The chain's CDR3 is CAIQGFTYEQYF. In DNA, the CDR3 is TGTGCCATCCAGGGGTTTACCTACGAGCAGTACTTC.

The DNA of the CDR3 is TGTGCCTGGACCCTCCGACTAGCATTCGATACGCAGTATTTT. Translated: CAWTLRLAFDTQYF. The chain uses TRBV30 and TRBJ2-3; 7 bases align to TRBD2. This CDR3 has 14 amino acids. The germline CDR1 and CDR2 sequences are GTSNPN and SVGIG (reference sequence). The V segment lost 4 bases and the J segment 6 bases; nucleotides outside the gene matches: 10.

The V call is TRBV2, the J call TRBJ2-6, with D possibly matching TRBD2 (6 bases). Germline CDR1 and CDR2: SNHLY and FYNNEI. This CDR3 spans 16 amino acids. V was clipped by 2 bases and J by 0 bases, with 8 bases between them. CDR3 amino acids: CASSEIGGSGANVLTF. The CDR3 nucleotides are TGTGCCAGCAGTGAAATCGGGGGCTCTGGGGCCAACGTCCTGACTTTC.

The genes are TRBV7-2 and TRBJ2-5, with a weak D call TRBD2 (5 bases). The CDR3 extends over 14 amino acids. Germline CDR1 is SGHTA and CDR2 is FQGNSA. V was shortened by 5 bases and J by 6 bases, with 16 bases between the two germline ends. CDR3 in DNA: TGTGCCAGCAGCGTAGGAGGTCTTAAACAGACCCAGTACTTC. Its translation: CASSVGGLKQTQYF.

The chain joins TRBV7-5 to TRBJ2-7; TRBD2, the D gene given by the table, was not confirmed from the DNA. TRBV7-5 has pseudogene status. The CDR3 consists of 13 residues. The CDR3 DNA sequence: TGTGCCCCCCCCGCGGGGGGATGGTACGAGCAGTACTTC. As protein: CAPPAGGWYEQYF.

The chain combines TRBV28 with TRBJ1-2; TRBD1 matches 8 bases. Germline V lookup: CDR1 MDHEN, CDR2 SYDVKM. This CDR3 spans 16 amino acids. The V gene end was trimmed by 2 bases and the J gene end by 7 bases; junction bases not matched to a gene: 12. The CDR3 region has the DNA TGTGCCAGCAGTTTACGTTTCGGACAGGGAACGGGTGGCTACACCTTC. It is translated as CASSLRFGQGTGGYTF.

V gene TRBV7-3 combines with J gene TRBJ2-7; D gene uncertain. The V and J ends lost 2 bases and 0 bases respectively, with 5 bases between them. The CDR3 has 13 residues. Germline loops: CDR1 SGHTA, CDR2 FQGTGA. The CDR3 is CASSLGRSYEQYF. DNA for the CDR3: TGTGCCAGCAGCTTAGGGCGCTCCTACGAGCAGTACTTC. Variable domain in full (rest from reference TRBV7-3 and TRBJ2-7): GAGVSQTPSNKVTEKGKYVELRCDPISGHTALYWYRQSLGQGPEFLIYFQGTGAADDSGLPNDRFFAVRPEGSVSTLKIQRTERGDSAVYLCASSLGRSYEQYFGPGTRLTVT.

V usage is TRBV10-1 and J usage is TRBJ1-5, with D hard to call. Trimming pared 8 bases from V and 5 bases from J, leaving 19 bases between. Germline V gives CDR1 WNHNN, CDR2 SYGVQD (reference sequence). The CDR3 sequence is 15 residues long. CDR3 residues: CASRTGFRGDQPQHF. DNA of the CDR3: TGCGCCAGCCGAACTGGGTTTCGGGGAGATCAGCCCCAGCATTTT.

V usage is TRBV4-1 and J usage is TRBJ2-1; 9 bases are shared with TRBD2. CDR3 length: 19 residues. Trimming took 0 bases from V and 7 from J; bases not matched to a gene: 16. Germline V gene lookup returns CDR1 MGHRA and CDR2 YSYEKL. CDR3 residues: CASSQDHISGRRGMNEQFF. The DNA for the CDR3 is TGCGCCAGCAGCCAAGATCACATTAGCGGGAGAAGGGGTATGAATGAGCAGTTCTTC.

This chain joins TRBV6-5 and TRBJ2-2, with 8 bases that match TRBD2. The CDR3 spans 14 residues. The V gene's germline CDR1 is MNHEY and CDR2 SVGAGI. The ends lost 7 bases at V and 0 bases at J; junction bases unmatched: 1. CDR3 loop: CASKGLANTGELFF. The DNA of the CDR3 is TGTGCCAGCAAGGGACTAGCGAACACCGGGGAGCTGTTTTTT.

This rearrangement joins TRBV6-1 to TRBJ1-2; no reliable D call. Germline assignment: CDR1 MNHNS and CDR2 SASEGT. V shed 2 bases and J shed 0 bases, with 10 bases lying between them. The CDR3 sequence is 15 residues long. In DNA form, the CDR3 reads TGTGCCAGCAGTGAACCTCCGACACCTAACTATGGCTACACCTTC. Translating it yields CASSEPPTPNYGYTF.

The CDR3 sequence is CASSYSTSPTDTQYF. In nucleotides, the CDR3 is TGTGCCAGCAGTTACTCGACTAGTCCGACAGATACGCAGTATTTT. The V gene is TRBV6-5, the J gene TRBJ2-3; possible D gene TRBD2, 6 bases. In germline, CDR1 is MNHEY, CDR2 SVGAGI. Deletions cut 0 bases from V and 3 bases from J, with 10 bases between. The CDR3 is made up of 15 amino acids.

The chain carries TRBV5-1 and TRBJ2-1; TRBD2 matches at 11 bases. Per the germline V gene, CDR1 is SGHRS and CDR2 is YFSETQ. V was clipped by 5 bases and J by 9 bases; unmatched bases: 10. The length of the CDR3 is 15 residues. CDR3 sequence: CASSPGLAVSFEQFF. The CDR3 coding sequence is TGCGCCAGCAGTCCGGGACTAGCGGTTTCGTTTGAGCAGTTCTTC.

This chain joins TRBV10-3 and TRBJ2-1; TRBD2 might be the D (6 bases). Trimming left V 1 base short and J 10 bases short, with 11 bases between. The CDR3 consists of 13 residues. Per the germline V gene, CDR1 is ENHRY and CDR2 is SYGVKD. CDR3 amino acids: CAISEYIRGEQFF. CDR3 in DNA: TGTGCCATCAGTGAGTACATACGGGGGGAGCAGTTCTTC.

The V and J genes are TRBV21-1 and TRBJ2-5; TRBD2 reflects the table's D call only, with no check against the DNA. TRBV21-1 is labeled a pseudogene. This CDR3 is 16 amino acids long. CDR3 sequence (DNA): TGTGCCAGCAAAAAGACTAGCGGAATTCCGTGGGAGACCCAGTACTTC. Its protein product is CASKKTSGIPWETQYF.

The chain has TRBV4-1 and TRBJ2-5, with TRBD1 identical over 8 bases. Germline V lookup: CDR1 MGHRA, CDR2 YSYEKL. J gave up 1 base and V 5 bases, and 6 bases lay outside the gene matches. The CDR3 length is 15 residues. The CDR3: CASSFRTGTQETQYF. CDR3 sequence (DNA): TGCGCCAGCAGCTTCCGGACAGGGACCCAAGAGACCCAGTACTTC.

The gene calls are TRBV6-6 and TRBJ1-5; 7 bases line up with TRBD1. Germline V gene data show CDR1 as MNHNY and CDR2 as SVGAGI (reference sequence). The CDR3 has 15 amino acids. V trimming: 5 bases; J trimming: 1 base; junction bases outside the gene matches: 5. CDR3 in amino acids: CASSPPGQSNQPQHF. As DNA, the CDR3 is TGTGCCAGCAGTCCACCGGGACAGAGCAATCAGCCCCAGCATTTT.

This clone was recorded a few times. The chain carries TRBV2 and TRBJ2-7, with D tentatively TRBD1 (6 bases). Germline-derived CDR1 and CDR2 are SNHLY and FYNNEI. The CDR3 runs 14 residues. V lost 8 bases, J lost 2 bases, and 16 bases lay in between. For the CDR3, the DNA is TGTGCCAGCCACGAATCCAGGGGCCCCTACGAGCAGTACTTC. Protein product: CASHESRGPYEQYF.

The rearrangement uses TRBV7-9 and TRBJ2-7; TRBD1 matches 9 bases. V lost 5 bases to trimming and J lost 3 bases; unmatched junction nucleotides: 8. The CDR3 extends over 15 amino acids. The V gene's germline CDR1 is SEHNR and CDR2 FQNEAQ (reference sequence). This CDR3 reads CASSRGTGHRYEQYF. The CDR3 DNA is TGTGCCAGCAGCCGTGGGACAGGGCACCGCTACGAGCAGTACTTC.